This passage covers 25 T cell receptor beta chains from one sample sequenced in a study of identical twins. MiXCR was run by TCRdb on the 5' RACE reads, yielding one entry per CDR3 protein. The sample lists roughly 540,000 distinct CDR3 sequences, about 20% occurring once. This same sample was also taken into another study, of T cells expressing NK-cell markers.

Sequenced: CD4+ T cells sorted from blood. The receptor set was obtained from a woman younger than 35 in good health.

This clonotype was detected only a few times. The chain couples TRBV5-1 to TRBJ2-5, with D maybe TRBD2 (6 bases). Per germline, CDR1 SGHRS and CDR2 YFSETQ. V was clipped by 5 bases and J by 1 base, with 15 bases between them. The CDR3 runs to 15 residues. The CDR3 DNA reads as TGCGCCAGCAGTCGCGGTGGGGGGACCCAAGAGACCCAGTACTTC. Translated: CASSRGGGTQETQYF.

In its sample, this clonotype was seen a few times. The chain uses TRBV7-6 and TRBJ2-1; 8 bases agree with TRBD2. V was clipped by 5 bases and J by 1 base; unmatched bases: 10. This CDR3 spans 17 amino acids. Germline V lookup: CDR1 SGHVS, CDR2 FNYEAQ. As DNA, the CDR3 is TGTGCCAGCAGCCGGCGACTAGCGCGATCATCCTACAATGAGCAGTTCTTC. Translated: CASSRRLARSSYNEQFF. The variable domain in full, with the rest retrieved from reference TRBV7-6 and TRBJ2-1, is GAGVSQSPRYKVTKRGQDVALRCDPISGHVSLYWYRQALGQGPEFLTYFNYEAQQDKSGLPNDRFSAERPEGSISTLTIQRTEQRDSAMYRCASSRRLARSSYNEQFFGPGTRLTVL.

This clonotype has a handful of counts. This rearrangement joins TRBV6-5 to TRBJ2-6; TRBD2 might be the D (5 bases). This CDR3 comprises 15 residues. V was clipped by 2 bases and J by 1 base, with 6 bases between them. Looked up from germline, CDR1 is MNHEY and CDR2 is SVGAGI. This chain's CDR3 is CASSYRGSGANVLTF. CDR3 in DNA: TGTGCCAGCAGTTACAGAGGGTCTGGGGCCAACGTCCTGACTTTC.

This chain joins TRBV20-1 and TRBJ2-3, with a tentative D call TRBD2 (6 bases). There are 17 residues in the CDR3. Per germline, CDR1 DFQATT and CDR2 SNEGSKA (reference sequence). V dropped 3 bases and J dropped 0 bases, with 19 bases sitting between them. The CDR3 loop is CSARDEVKRASTDTQYF. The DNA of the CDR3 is TGCAGTGCTAGGGACGAAGTCAAGCGGGCTAGCACAGATACGCAGTATTTT.

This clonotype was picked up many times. CDR3 region: CASSSEGAIKQFF. The CDR3 DNA follows: TGCGCCAGCAGCTCGGAGGGGGCTATTAAGCAGTTCTTC. The gene calls are TRBV5-1 and TRBJ2-1; perhaps TRBD1 as D (7 bases). V shed 3 bases and J shed 11 bases, with 15 bases lying between them. Germline V gene sequence: CDR1 SGHRS, CDR2 YFSETQ. This CDR3 is 13 amino acids long.

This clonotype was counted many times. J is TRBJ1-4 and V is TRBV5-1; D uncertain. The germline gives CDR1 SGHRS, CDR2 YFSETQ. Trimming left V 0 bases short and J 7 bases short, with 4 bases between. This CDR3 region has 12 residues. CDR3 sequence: CASSLDLEKLFF. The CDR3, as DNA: TGCGCCAGCAGCTTGGATCTTGAAAAACTGTTTTTT. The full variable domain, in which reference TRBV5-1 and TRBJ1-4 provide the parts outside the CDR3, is KAGVTQTPRYLIKTRGQQVTLSCSPISGHRSVSWYQQTPGQGLQFLFEYFSETQRNKGNFPGRFSGRQFSNSRSEMNVSTLELGDSALYLCASSLDLEKLFFGSGTQLSVL.

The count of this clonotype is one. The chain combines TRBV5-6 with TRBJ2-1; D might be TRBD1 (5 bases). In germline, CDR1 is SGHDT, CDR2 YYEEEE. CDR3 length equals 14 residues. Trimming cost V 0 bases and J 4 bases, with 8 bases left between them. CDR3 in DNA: TGTGCCAGCAGCTTGGTACAGGTTTACAATGAGCAGTTCTTC. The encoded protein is CASSLVQVYNEQFF.

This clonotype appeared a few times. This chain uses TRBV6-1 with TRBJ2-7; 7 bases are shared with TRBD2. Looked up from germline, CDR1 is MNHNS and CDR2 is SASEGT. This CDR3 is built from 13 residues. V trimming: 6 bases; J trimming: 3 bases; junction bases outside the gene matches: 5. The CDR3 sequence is CASSRGEFYEQYF. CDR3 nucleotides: TGTGCCAGCAGCCGGGGGGAGTTCTACGAGCAGTACTTC.

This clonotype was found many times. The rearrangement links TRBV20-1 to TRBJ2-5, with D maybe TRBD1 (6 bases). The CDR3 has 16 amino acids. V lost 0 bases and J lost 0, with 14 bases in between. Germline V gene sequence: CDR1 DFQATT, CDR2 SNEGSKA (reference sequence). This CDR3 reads CSARDLRTAYQETQYF. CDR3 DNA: TGCAGTGCTAGAGATCTTCGGACAGCGTACCAAGAGACCCAGTACTTC.

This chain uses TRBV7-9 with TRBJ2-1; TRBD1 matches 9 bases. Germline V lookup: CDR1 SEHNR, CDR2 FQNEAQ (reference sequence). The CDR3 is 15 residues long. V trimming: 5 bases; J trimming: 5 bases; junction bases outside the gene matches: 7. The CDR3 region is CASSPGQGVNNEQFF. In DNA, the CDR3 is TGTGCCAGCAGCCCGGGACAGGGTGTAAACAATGAGCAGTTCTTC. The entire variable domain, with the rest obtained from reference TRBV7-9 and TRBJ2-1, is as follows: DTGVSQNPRHKITKRGQNVTFRCDPISEHNRLYWYRQTLGQGPEFLTYFQNEAQLEKSRLLSDRFSAERPKGSFSTLEIQRTEQGDSAMYLCASSPGQGVNNEQFFGPGTRLTVL.

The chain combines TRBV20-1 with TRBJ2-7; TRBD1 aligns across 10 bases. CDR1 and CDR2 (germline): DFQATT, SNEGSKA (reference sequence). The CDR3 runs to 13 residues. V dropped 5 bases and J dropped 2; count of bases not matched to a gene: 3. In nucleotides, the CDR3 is TGCAGTGCTTGGGACAGGGGAACCTACGAGCAGTACTTC. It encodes CSAWDRGTYEQYF.

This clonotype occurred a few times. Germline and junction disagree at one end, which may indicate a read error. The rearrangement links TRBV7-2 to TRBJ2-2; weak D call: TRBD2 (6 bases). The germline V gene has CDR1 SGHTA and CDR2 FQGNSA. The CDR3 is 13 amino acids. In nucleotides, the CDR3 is TGTGCCAGCAGATTAGCGGCCCCCGGGGAGCTGTTTTTT. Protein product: CASRLAAPGELFF.

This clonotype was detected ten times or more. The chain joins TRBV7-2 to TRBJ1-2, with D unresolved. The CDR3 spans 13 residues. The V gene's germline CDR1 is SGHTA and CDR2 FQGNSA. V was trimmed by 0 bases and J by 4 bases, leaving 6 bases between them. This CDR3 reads CASSLAQVYGYTF. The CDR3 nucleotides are TGTGCCAGCAGCTTAGCGCAGGTCTATGGCTACACCTTC.

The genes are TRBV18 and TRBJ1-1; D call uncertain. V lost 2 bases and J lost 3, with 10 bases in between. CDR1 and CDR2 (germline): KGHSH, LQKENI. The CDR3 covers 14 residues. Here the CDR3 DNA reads TGTGCCAGCTCACCAAGGGCAGCCGACACTGAAGCTTTCTTT. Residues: CASSPRAADTEAFF.

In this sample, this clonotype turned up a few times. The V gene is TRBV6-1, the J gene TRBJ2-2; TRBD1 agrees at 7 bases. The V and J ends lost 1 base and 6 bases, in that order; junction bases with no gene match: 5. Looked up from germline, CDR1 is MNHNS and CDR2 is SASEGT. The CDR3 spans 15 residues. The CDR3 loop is CASSEGAQGAGELFF. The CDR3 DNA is TGTGCCAGCAGTGAAGGCGCGCAGGGGGCCGGGGAGCTGTTTTTT.

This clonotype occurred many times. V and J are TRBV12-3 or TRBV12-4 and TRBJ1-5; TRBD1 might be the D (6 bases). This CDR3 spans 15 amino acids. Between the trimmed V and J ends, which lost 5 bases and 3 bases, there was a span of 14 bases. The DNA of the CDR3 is TGTGCCAGCAGTGCGGCCAGGGGATACAATCAGCCCCAGCATTTT. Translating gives CASSAARGYNQPQHF.

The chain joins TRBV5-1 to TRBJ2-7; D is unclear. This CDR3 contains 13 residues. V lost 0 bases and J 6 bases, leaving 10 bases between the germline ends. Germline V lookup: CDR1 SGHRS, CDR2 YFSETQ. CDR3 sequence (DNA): TGCGCCAGCAGCTTGGCCAGTACGTCCGAGCAGTACTTC. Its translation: CASSLASTSEQYF.

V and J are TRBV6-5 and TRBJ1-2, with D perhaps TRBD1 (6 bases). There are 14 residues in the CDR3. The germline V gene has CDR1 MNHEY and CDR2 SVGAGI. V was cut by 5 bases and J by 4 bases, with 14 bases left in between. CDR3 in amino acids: CASSNGGQPYGYTF. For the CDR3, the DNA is TGTGCCAGCAGTAACGGGGGGCAACCCTATGGCTACACCTTC.

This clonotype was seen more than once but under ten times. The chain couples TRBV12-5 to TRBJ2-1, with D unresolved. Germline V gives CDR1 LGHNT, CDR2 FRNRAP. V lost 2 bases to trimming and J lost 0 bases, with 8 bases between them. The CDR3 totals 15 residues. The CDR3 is CASGLIPSSYNEQFF. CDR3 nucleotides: TGTGCTAGTGGTTTGATCCCAAGCTCCTACAATGAGCAGTTCTTC.

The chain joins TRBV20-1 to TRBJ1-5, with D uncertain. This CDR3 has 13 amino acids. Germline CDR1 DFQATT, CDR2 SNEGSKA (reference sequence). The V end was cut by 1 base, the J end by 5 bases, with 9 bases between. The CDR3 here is CSARVGFHQPQHF. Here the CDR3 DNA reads TGCAGTGCTAGAGTGGGCTTCCATCAGCCCCAGCATTTT.

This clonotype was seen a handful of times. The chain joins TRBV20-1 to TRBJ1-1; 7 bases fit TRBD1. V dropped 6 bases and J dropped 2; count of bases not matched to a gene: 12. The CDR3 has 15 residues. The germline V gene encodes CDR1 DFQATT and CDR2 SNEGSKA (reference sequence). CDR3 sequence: CSAYAGGYRNTEAFF. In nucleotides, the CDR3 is TGCAGTGCATATGCAGGGGGGTATCGAAACACTGAAGCTTTCTTT.

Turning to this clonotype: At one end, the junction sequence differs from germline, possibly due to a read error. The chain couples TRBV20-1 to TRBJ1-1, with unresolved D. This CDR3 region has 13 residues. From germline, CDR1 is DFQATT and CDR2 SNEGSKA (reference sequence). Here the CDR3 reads CSARAVLNTEAIF. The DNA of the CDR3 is TGCAGTGCTAGAGCTGTCCTGAACACTGAAGCTATCTTT.

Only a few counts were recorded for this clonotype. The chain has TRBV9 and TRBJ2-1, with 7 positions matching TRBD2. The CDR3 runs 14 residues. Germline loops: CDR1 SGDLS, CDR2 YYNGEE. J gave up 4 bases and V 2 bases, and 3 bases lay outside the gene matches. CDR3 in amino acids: CASSVGDYYNEQFF. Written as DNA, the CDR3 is TGTGCCAGCAGCGTTGGGGACTATTACAATGAGCAGTTCTTC.

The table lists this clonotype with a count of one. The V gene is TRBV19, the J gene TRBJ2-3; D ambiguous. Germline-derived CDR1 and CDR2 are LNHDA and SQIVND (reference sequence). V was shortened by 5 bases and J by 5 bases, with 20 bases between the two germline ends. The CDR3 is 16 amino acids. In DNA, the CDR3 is TGTGCCAGTAGTCCGCGACGTCTGGAGAAAGAAGATACGCAGTATTTT. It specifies CASSPRRLEKEDTQYF.

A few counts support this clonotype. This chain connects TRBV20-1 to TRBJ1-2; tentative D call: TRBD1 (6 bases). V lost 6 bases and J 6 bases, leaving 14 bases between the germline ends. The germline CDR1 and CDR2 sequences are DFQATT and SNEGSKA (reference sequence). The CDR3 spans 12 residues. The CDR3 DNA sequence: TGCAGTGCCAGTAGGGGGACTGATGGCTACACCTTC. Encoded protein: CSASRGTDGYTF.